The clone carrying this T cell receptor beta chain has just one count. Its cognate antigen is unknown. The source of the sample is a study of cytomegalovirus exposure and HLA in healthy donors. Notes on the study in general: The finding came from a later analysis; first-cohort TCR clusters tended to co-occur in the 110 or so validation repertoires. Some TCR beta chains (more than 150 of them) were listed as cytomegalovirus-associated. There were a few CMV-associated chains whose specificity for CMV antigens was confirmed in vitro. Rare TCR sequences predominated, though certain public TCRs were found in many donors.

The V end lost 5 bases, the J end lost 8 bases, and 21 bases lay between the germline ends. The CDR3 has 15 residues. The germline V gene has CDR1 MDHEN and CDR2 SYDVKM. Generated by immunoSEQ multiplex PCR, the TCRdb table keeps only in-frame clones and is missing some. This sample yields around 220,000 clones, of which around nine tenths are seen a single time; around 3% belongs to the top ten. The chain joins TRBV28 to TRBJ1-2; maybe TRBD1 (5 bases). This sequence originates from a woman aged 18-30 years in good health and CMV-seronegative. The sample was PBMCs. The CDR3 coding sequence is TGTGCCAGCAGTATCCCCAAGGGCCGGGGGGTAGGCTACACCTTC. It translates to CASSIPKGRGVGYTF.